This T cell receptor beta chain was found in a study of T cell responses to AZD1222 COVID-19 vaccine. TCRdb's table, derived via immunoSEQ multiplex PCR, lists solely in-frame clones and lacks some. The sample has 70,000 to 95,000 clones, around 90% seen once. Germline CDR1 SGHTA, CDR2 FQGTGA. The CDR3 loop spans 15 amino acids. With 4 bases clipped from V and 6 bases from J, the junction kept 9 bases outside the gene matches. Study-wide findings and caveats: Most donors were white British, females outnumbered males, and clonal diversity was possibly underestimated.

About this clone itself: The antigen remains undetermined.

This specimen consisted of peripheral blood, obtained 28 days after the second AZD1222 dose. The rearrangement joins TRBV7-3 to TRBJ2-1; 7 bases are a match to TRBD2. This receptor was identified in an adult who received the AZD1222 COVID-19 vaccine. The CDR3 reads CASSSNGEGTNEQFF. The CDR3 region has the DNA TGTGCCAGCAGCTCCAACGGGGAGGGAACCAATGAGCAGTTCTTC.